A selection of T cell receptor beta chains follows, all from one sample in a study of blood T cell repertoires in COVID-19. This table comes from immunoSEQ multiplex PCR, and its TCRdb copy is limited to in-frame clones, with some not included. The sample gives about 41,000 clones, 70% to 90% of which show up once; around 4.7% is in the top ten. Sequencing was done on a sample of peripheral blood. Receptor source: a man aged 55 to 69 with acute or convalescent COVID-19. CDR3s include the opening cysteine and the closing phenylalanine or tryptophan. Each record gives: J gene, clone size, D gene, V gene, CDR3 DNA, CDR3 protein. The D gene is left open where the match is weak. Size values are once, few and many counts, or a class for expanded clones, and some rows have none.

TRBJ1-1 - - TRBV12-3/TRBV12-4 TGTGCCAGCAGTTTTTCCCAAATCACTGAAGCTTTCTTT CASSFSQITEAFF
TRBJ1-3 - - TRBV15 TGTGCCACCAGCAGAGATAAGGGGACTCTGGACACCATATATTTT CATSRDKGTLDTIYF
TRBJ2-3 - TRBD1 TRBV15 TGTGCCACCAGCAGAGATGTGCAGGGGGCATCCTCGGATACGCAGTATTTT CATSRDVQGASSDTQYF
TRBJ2-1 - - TRBV27 TGTGCCAGCAGTTTACTAGGTTACAATGAGCAGTTCTTC CASSLLGYNEQFF
TRBJ2-5 - - TRBV5-4 TGTGCCAGCAGCTGGACCGGGGAAGAGACCCAGTACTTC CASSWTGEETQYF
TRBJ1-1 - - TRBV11-2 TGTGCCAGCAGCTTTCAACGGTACGGCACTGAAGCTTTCTTT CASSFQRYGTEAFF
TRBJ1-5 - - TRBV19 TGTGCCAGTAGTACGGGGGGGGCCCGGGTGGTTTGGAATCAGCCCCAGCATTTT CASSTGGARVVWNQPQHF
TRBJ1-5 - - TRBV7-2 TGTGCCAGCAGCCCGGAAAAGGCCGGGAATCAGCCCCAGCATTTT CASSPEKAGNQPQHF
TRBJ1-6 - TRBD1 TRBV30 TGTGCCTGGACCCGGGACAGGGGAAATTCACCCCTCCACTTT CAWTRDRGNSPLHF
TRBJ1-2 - - TRBV20-1 TGCAGTGCTAGTCTAATTTGGGAGCGAGAAAACTATGGCTACACCTTC CSASLIWERENYGYTF
TRBJ1-2 - TRBD1 TRBV2 TGTGCCAGCAGTGAACTGGGACAGAGTAACTATGGCTACACCTTC CASSELGQSNYGYTF
TRBJ2-1 - - TRBV30 TGTGCCTTCTCCCACAATGAGCAGTTCTTC CAFSHNEQFF
TRBJ1-6 - - TRBV6-5 TGTGCCAGCAGTTACTCGATTGATAGGGGGTACGCACCCCTCCACTTT CASSYSIDRGYAPLHF
TRBJ1-2 - - TRBV27 TGTGCCAGCAGTTCCATCCCAGGGGCCCCCCATGGCTACACCTTC CASSSIPGAPHGYTF
TRBJ2-7 once - TRBV27 TGTGCCAGCAGCACTAGACTGACAGGAAGCTCCTACGAGCAGTACTTC CASSTRLTGSSYEQYF
TRBJ2-1 - TRBD2 TRBV10-2 TGCGCCAGCAGGCGACTAGCGGGGGGTCGCTACAATGAGCAGTTCTTC CASRRLAGGRYNEQFF
TRBJ1-4 - - TRBV24-1 TGTGCCACCAGTGATATACTGGCGGCACTAGCTGAAAAACTGTTTTTT CATSDILAALAEKLFF
TRBJ1-1 - - TRBV13 TGTGCCAGCAGCTCCACAATTAACACTGAAGCTTTCTTT CASSSTINTEAFF
TRBJ1-3 - TRBD1 TRBV4-3 TGCGCCAGCAGCCAAGCCGGGACAGGGGGATACACCATATATTTT CASSQAGTGGYTIYF
TRBJ1-2 few TRBD1 TRBV4-3 TGCGCCAGCAGCCAAGGGACAGGGGGCCGGGAAGGCTACACCTTC CASSQGTGGREGYTF
TRBJ1-2 - - TRBV27 TGTGCCAGCAGAACATATTCGGGGATTACGCGGGGCTACACCTTC CASRTYSGITRGYTF
TRBJ2-7 - TRBD2 TRBV7-9 TGTGCCAGCAGCCCACGAAAGCGGGGAATCTCATCCTACGAGCAGTACTTC CASSPRKRGISSYEQYF
TRBJ1-2 - - TRBV7-9 TGTGCCAGCAGCTTAGCTATTGTGCATGAGGGATCCGGGTTCTACACCTTC CASSLAIVHEGSGFYTF
TRBJ1-6 - - TRBV19 TGTGCCAGTAAGGTTCAGGGGAATAATTCACCCCTCCACTTT CASKVQGNNSPLHF
TRBJ2-2 once - TRBV5-5 TGTGCCAGCAGCTTGAATGACAGGACTAGAGGGACCGGGGAGCTGTTTTTT CASSLNDRTRGTGELFF